This TCR beta chain came from a study of blood T cells in healthy people across ages. Next came a second PCR, run for roughly 6 to 11 cycles, which used a sample-barcoded 5' primer along with a J-beta primer mix. The yield of each sample was at least 2.5 million CDR3-containing paired-end reads. TCRdb ran MiXCR on the 5' RACE reads and lists one entry per CDR3 protein. The data hold more than 650,000 distinct CDR3 sequences, with roughly 20% observed a single time. The CDR3 covers 17 residues. The V end lost 5 bases, the J end lost 0 bases, and 17 bases lay between the germline ends. From germline, CDR1 is SEHNR and CDR2 FQNEAQ (reference sequence).

This chain links TRBV7-9 with TRBJ1-3; tentative D call: TRBD1 (5 bases). The source is a man between 65 and 85 years old in good health. The sequenced sample was blood. The CDR3 loop is CASSRSGDGYSGNTIYF. CDR3 DNA sequence: TGTGCCAGCAGCCGATCGGGGGACGGATACTCTGGAAACACCATATATTTT.